These T cell receptor beta chains were read from a single sample in a study of T cell responses to AZD1222 COVID-19 vaccine. Some clones are missing from TCRdb's copy, which holds only in-frame ones; the method was immunoSEQ multiplex PCR. The profile covers approximately 200,000 clones, with around 87% appearing a single time and 2.5% to 3% taken by the ten largest. The sequences come from peripheral blood, collected on day 0 of MenACWY control vaccination. These receptors were collected from an adult in good health. The CDR3 runs from the conserved cysteine through the conserved F or W. The order of the fields is V gene, clone size, D gene, J gene, CDR3 protein, CDR3 DNA. A D gene is named only where the DNA matches it firmly. Size tells how often a clone was seen (once, few, many) or the class of an expanded clone, and some rows leave it out.

TRBV7-9	-	-	TRBJ2-3	CASSSQTGSGTDTQYF	TGTGCCAGCAGCTCGCAGACAGGATCGGGCACAGATACGCAGTATTTT
TRBV27	-	-	TRBJ1-6	CASSRDSFNSPLHF	TGTGCCAGCAGTAGAGACAGTTTTAATTCACCCCTCCACTTT
TRBV28	-	-	TRBJ1-6	CASRQSSYNSPLHF	TGTGCCAGTCGACAGAGCTCCTATAATTCACCCCTCCACTTT
TRBV5-1	once	TRBD1	TRBJ2-5	CASSIGTERETQYF	TGCGCCAGCAGCATCGGGACAGAGAGAGAGACCCAGTACTTC
TRBV20-1	-	-	TRBJ1-1	CSARPTPQAFF	TGCAGTGCCCGGCCAACCCCTCAAGCTTTCTTT
TRBV11-3	-	TRBD1	TRBJ2-1	CASSSDSGGDEQFF	TGTGCCAGCAGCTCAGACTCAGGGGGAGATGAGCAGTTCTTC
TRBV19	-	-	TRBJ2-6	CASSILSTGANVLTF	TGTGCCAGTAGTATACTGAGTACTGGGGCCAACGTCCTGACTTTC
TRBV28	-	-	TRBJ1-2	CASSADDYGYTF	TGTGCCAGCAGTGCAGACGACTATGGCTACACCTTC
TRBV28	-	-	TRBJ1-2	CASSLARAYGYTF	TGTGCCAGCAGTTTAGCCAGGGCTTATGGCTACACCTTC
TRBV5-1	-	-	TRBJ2-5	CASSMGVQQETQYF	TGCGCCAGCAGCATGGGGGTTCAACAAGAGACCCAGTACTTC
TRBV18	-	-	TRBJ1-1	CASSPTGGVNTEAFF	TGTGCCAGCTCACCCACGGGGGGCGTGAACACTGAAGCTTTCTTT
TRBV24-1	-	TRBD1	TRBJ2-7	CATSDHGTGTYEQYF	TGTGCCACCAGTGATCACGGGACAGGGACCTACGAGCAGTACTTC
TRBV5-1	-	-	TRBJ1-4	CASSLGQGNEKLFF	TGCGCCAGCAGCTTGGGGCAGGGGAATGAAAAACTGTTTTTT
TRBV7-3	-	TRBD1	TRBJ2-3	CASSVGQAFTDTQYF	TGTGCCAGCAGCGTGGGACAGGCCTTCACAGATACGCAGTATTTT
TRBV9	once	-	TRBJ1-6	CASSATGTNNSPLHF	TGTGCCAGCAGCGCAACCGGGACAAATAATTCACCCCTCCACTTT
TRBV7-9	-	TRBD1	TRBJ2-7	CASSEGQGAYEQYF	TGTGCCAGCAGCGAAGGACAGGGGGCCTACGAGCAGTACTTC
TRBV24-1	-	-	TRBJ2-4	CATSARTAEAAKNIQYF	TGTGCCACCAGTGCCCGGACGGCGGAAGCGGCCAAAAACATTCAGTACTTC
TRBV19	-	-	TRBJ1-2	CASSKQGSYGYTF	TGTGCCAGTAGCAAACAGGGTTCTTACGGCTACACCTTC
TRBV11-1	-	-	TRBJ2-2	CASSSWGIGELFF	TGTGCCAGCAGCAGCTGGGGGATCGGGGAGCTGTTTTTT
TRBV28	-	-	TRBJ1-2	CASSITAKGYTF	TGTGCCAGCAGTATAACAGCGAAGGGCTACACCTTC
TRBV5-1	-	-	TRBJ1-1	CASSLAVSNTEAFF	TGCGCCAGCAGCTTGGCCGTCTCGAACACTGAAGCTTTCTTT
TRBV6-5	-	TRBD1	TRBJ1-1	CASSKKQGGTEAFF	TGTGCCAGCAGCAAAAAACAGGGGGGCACTGAAGCTTTCTTT
TRBV5-6	-	TRBD1	TRBJ2-4	CASTTGGTKNIQYF	TGTGCCAGCACAACAGGGGGCACCAAAAACATTCAGTACTTC
TRBV5-1	few	-	TRBJ1-1	CASSLGWRNTEAFF	TGCGCCAGCAGCCTAGGGTGGAGGAACACTGAAGCTTTCTTT
TRBV12-3/TRBV12-4	-	-	TRBJ2-1	CASSPARNEQFF	TGTGCCAGCAGTCCCGCACGTAATGAGCAGTTCTTC
TRBV13	-	TRBD1	TRBJ1-2	CASAERKSQGASGYTF	TGTGCCAGCGCCGAGCGAAAAAGCCAGGGGGCGTCCGGCTACACCTTC
TRBV7-9	-	-	TRBJ2-3	CASNRGAGTYTDTQYF	TGTGCCAGCAACCGAGGGGCCGGGACCTACACAGATACGCAGTATTTT
TRBV5-1	-	-	TRBJ1-2	CASSLDGSGGYTF	TGCGCCAGCAGCTTGGATGGTTCTGGGGGCTACACCTTC
TRBV5-4	-	TRBD1	TRBJ2-5	CASSWTGKETQYF	TGTGCCAGCAGCTGGACAGGGAAAGAGACCCAGTACTTC
TRBV18	-	-	TRBJ2-6	CASSRDTPSGANVLTF	TGTGCCAGCTCCCGGGACACCCCCTCTGGGGCCAACGTCCTGACTTTC
TRBV3-1/TRBV3-2	-	-	TRBJ2-7	CASPQVVGDSYEQYF	TGTGCCAGCCCACAAGTGGTGGGGGATTCCTACGAGCAGTACTTC
TRBV7-8	-	-	TRBJ2-1	CASSVRGAVEQFF	TGTGCCAGCAGCGTCAGGGGTGCGGTTGAGCAGTTCTTC
TRBV5-1	-	-	TRBJ1-2	CASSASEGYTF	TGCGCCAGCAGTGCCAGTGAGGGCTACACCTTC
TRBV5-5	once	-	TRBJ1-6	CASSLIGQNNSPLHF	TGTGCCAGCAGCTTGATCGGGCAGAATAATTCACCCCTCCACTTT
TRBV25-1	-	-	TRBJ2-3	CASSARADTQYF	TGTGCCAGCAGTGCAAGGGCAGATACGCAGTATTTT
TRBV7-2	-	-	TRBJ2-7	CASSFDHLYEQYF	TGTGCCAGCAGCTTTGACCACCTTTACGAGCAGTACTTC
TRBV5-1	once	TRBD2	TRBJ2-6	CATRGDESSGANVLTF	TGCGCCACCCGGGGGGATGAAAGCTCTGGGGCCAACGTCCTGACTTTC
TRBV28	-	-	TRBJ1-4	CASSSWDPLRTNEKLFF	TGTGCCAGCAGTTCCTGGGACCCCTTAAGGACTAATGAAAAACTGTTTTTT
TRBV16	-	-	TRBJ1-5	CASSQDNQPQHF	TGTGCCAGCAGCCAAGATAATCAGCCCCAGCATTTT
TRBV29-1	-	TRBD1	TRBJ2-7	CSVRTGESYEQYF	TGCAGCGTTCGGACAGGGGAGTCCTACGAGCAGTACTTC
TRBV7-3	-	TRBD2	TRBJ2-1	CASSQSGTSGIGEQFF	TGTGCCAGCAGCCAATCCGGGACTAGCGGGATCGGTGAGCAGTTCTTC
TRBV6-5	-	TRBD1	TRBJ2-7	CASRTTGGEQYF	TGTGCCAGCAGAACAACAGGGGGCGAGCAGTACTTC
TRBV7-3	-	TRBD2	TRBJ2-2	CASSRTSGDLRELFF	TGTGCCAGCAGTCGGACTAGCGGGGACCTAAGGGAGCTGTTTTTT
TRBV5-4	-	-	TRBJ1-1	CASSSTVNTEAFF	TGTGCCAGCAGCTCGACAGTGAACACTGAAGCTTTCTTT
TRBV4-2	-	TRBD1	TRBJ1-2	CASSEYTRTGDFSYGYTF	TGTGCCAGCAGCGAATATACCCGGACAGGGGACTTTTCCTATGGCTACACCTTC
TRBV9	-	TRBD1	TRBJ2-2	CASSVTGGSTGELFF	TGTGCCAGCAGCGTCACAGGGGGAAGCACCGGGGAGCTGTTTTTT
TRBV6-5	once	TRBD1	TRBJ2-7	CASRTGMTYEQYF	TGTGCCAGCCGGACAGGGATGACCTACGAGCAGTACTTC
TRBV15	-	-	TRBJ1-4	CATRRGDSNEKLFF	TGTGCCACCCGAAGGGGGGACTCTAATGAAAAACTGTTTTTT
TRBV5-4	-	TRBD2	TRBJ2-7	CASSFGAWTSGDEQYF	TGTGCCAGCAGCTTTGGGGCTTGGACTAGCGGGGACGAGCAGTACTTC
TRBV9	-	-	TRBJ2-5	CASNPGEDQETQYF	TGTGCCAGTAACCCCGGGGAAGACCAAGAGACCCAGTACTTC
TRBV7-9	-	-	TRBJ1-6	CASSLAIAGSQLLPLHF	TGTGCCAGCAGCTTAGCGATTGCGGGCAGTCAGTTGTTACCCCTCCACTTT
TRBV10-3	-	-	TRBJ1-1	CAISGDKINTEAFF	TGTGCCATCAGTGGCGACAAGATCAACACTGAAGCTTTCTTT